The present T cell receptor beta chain was sequenced within a study of cytomegalovirus exposure and HLA in healthy donors. For this clone: The antigen is undetermined.

The study's findings and limits: About 150 TCR beta chains were listed as cytomegalovirus-associated. Confirmation in vitro established that a few CMV-associated chains were specific for CMV antigens.

TCRdb's table, derived via immunoSEQ multiplex PCR, lists solely in-frame clones and lacks some. Among 300,000 or so clones, 88% were seen once, and the ten largest hold roughly 0.96%. CDR1 and CDR2 from the germline V gene are MRHNA and SNTAGT. Trimming cost V 3 bases and J 4 bases; bases outside gene matches: 2. This CDR3 contains 14 residues. This chain links TRBV6-4 with TRBJ2-3; 9 bases fit TRBD2. The sequence was obtained from a young man in good health and CMV-seronegative. Specimen: PBMCs. The CDR3 region has the DNA TGTGCCAGCAGTGATGCGGGGGGGTCAGATACGCAGTATTTT. Its translation: CASSDAGGSDTQYF.